This T cell receptor (beta chain) was captured in a study of post-analysis software for immune sequencing data. General study results and limits: Five or six TRBV segments, TRBV5-6, TRBV5-1 and TRBV20-1 among them, were found more frequent in patients than controls.

Concerning this clonotype itself: Its antigen is not known.

Prepared libraries of TCR beta cDNA carried unique molecular identifiers. TCRdb re-analysed the PCR reads in MiXCR, keeping a single row per CDR3 protein. The sample contains hundreds of thousands of distinct CDR3 sequences, about 27% of which appear only once. The CDR3 contains 20 residues. V was clipped by 8 bases and J by 2 bases; unmatched bases: 15. Germline lookup yields CDR1 SEHNR and CDR2 FQNEAQ (reference sequence). V is TRBV7-9 and J is TRBJ2-1; 16 nucleotides align to TRBD2. The source material was blood. The receptor comes from a girl aged 10-17 years with multiple sclerosis. CDR3 DNA: TGTGCCAGCGGCCCGGAAGGGGGGACTAGCGGGAGGGCCGCCTACAATGAGCAGTTCTTC. Its protein is CASGPEGGTSGRAAYNEQFF. The whole variable domain, filled in from reference TRBV7-9 and TRBJ2-1, reads DTGVSQNPRHKITKRGQNVTFRCDPISEHNRLYWYRQTLGQGPEFLTYFQNEAQLEKSRLLSDRFSAERPKGSFSTLEIQRTEQGDSAMYLCASGPEGGTSGRAAYNEQFFGPGTRLTVL.